The next 27 T cell receptor beta chains were all read from a single sample in a study of graft-versus-host responses after intestinal transplantation. Measured with immunoSEQ multiplex PCR; TCRdb has only the in-frame clones, and not every one. The sample comprises 100,000 or so clones, roughly 90% of which are singletons, and more than 0.75% rests with the top ten. The antigens of these receptors remain unknown. The sequences come from unstimulated CD4+ T cells sorted from spleen or lymph node cells, collected before transplant. These receptor sequences come from a human donor who was the organ donor for an intestinal transplant.

The DNA of the CDR3 is TGTGCCAGCAGCTTACAGGGGGCGAACTATGGCTACACCTTC. Its protein product is CASSLQGANYGYTF. The J gene is TRBJ1-2, the V gene TRBV5-4; 9 bases match TRBD1. Trimming cost V 2 bases and J 2 bases; bases outside gene matches: 1. Germline loops: CDR1 SGHNT, CDR2 YYREEE (reference sequence). The CDR3 spans 14 residues.

The chain recombines TRBV4-1 with TRBJ1-5, with a tentative D call TRBD1 (5 bases). The CDR3 covers 14 residues. CDR1 MGHRA and CDR2 YSYEKL come from the germline V gene. The V end was cut by 1 base, the J end by 6 bases, with 10 bases between. This CDR3 reads CASSQGTGGQPQHF. In nucleotides, the CDR3 is TGCGCCAGCAGCCAAGGTACAGGAGGTCAGCCCCAGCATTTT.

V gene TRBV6-5 combines with J gene TRBJ1-2, with 9 bases fitting TRBD1. This CDR3 contains 13 residues. Unmatched junction bases numbered 4, after V lost 6 bases and J lost 5 bases. CDR1 is MNHEY and CDR2 is SVGAGI in the germline V gene. Here the CDR3 DNA reads TGTGCCAGCAGCCGAGGACAGGGGTATGGCTACACCTTC. It yields the protein CASSRGQGYGYTF.

The chain employs TRBV5-1 and TRBJ1-1; D is unresolved. Germline V gene sequence: CDR1 SGHRS, CDR2 YFSETQ. The CDR3 consists of 14 residues. Trimming cost V 2 bases and J 0 bases, with 8 bases left between them. CDR3 in DNA: TGCGCCAGCAGCTTAGAGACCTTGAACACTGAAGCTTTCTTT. Its translation is CASSLETLNTEAFF.

The V call is TRBV7-8, the J call TRBJ1-2, with TRBD1 matching over 7 bases. CDR3 size: 16 residues. The V gene end was trimmed by 5 bases and the J gene end by 2 bases; junction bases not matched to a gene: 11. Germline CDR1 and CDR2: SGHVS and FQNEAQ. In DNA, the CDR3 is TGTGCCAGCAGCACTCCCTACGGACAGGAGAACTATGGCTACACCTTC. It yields the protein CASSTPYGQENYGYTF.

V and J are TRBV4-1 and TRBJ2-7; possible D gene TRBD1, 6 bases. CDR1 is MGHRA, CDR2 YSYEKL, per germline. This CDR3 has 14 residues. Trimming stripped 3 bases from V and 4 bases from J, with 13 bases between. DNA of the CDR3: TGCGCCAGCAGCCAGACAGGCCGTCCGTACGAGCAGTACTTC. Translating it yields CASSQTGRPYEQYF.

The genes are TRBV5-1 and TRBJ1-3; D ambiguous. CDR1 is SGHRS, CDR2 YFSETQ, per germline. This CDR3 contains 15 residues. The V gene lost 3 bases and the J gene lost 0 bases, with 10 bases spanning the gap. DNA for the CDR3: TGCGCCAGCAGCTCGGGTCCCGCCTCTGGAAACACCATATATTTT. Protein product: CASSSGPASGNTIYF.

The genes are TRBV19 and TRBJ1-1; D ambiguous. Germline CDR1 is LNHDA and CDR2 is SQIVND (reference sequence). Trimming removed 3 bases from V and 2 bases from J, with 7 bases in between. This CDR3 is built from 13 residues. The CDR3 bases are TGTGCCAGTAGTATTGTCAGAAACACTGAAGCTTTCTTT. Its protein is CASSIVRNTEAFF.

This clone was recorded once. The rearrangement joins TRBV4-2 to TRBJ2-1, with 11 bases matching TRBD2. This CDR3 is 15 amino acids long. The V and J ends lost 3 bases and 7 bases, in that order; junction bases with no gene match: 5. The germline CDR1 and CDR2 sequences are LGHNA and YNFKEQ. CDR3 in DNA: TGTGCCAGCAGCCAGACTAGCGGGATAGCTAATGAGCAGTTCTTC. This gives the protein CASSQTSGIANEQFF.

The rearrangement joins TRBV30 to TRBJ2-2; D remains unclear. The length of the CDR3 is 13 residues. Trimming stripped 4 bases from V and 0 bases from J, with 6 bases between. The V gene's germline CDR1 is GTSNPN and CDR2 SVGIG (reference sequence). In DNA, the CDR3 is TGTGCCTGGAATCCCACGAACACCGGGGAGCTGTTTTTT. Translated, it gives CAWNPTNTGELFF.

V is TRBV30 and J is TRBJ1-2; D is perhaps TRBD1 (5 bases). The germline CDR1 and CDR2 sequences are GTSNPN and SVGIG (reference sequence). There are 14 residues in the CDR3. Trimming left V 0 bases short and J 6 bases short, with 14 bases between. CDR3 residues: CAWSVEVGGHGYTF. CDR3 bases: TGTGCCTGGAGTGTTGAGGTGGGGGGTCATGGCTACACCTTC.

CDR3 DNA: TGCGCCAGCAGTCTCCCGGGGGGCGGGGCCTCAGATACGCAGTATTTT. It specifies CASSLPGGGASDTQYF. The V gene is TRBV4-1, the J gene TRBJ2-3, with D possibly being TRBD2 (7 bases). V lost 6 bases to trimming and J lost 4 bases, with 20 bases between them. Germline loops: CDR1 MGHRA, CDR2 YSYEKL. CDR3 size: 16 residues.

The chain uses TRBV4-2 and TRBJ1-2, with 8 bases fitting TRBD1. The V gene end was trimmed by 4 bases and the J gene end by 1 base; junction bases not matched to a gene: 8. CDR1 LGHNA and CDR2 YNFKEQ come from the germline V gene. The CDR3 has 16 amino acids. The DNA of the CDR3 is TGTGCCAGCAGCCCCGGACAGGGAGGTTTTAACTATGGCTACACCTTC. Residues: CASSPGQGGFNYGYTF.

The J gene is TRBJ2-2, the V gene TRBV30; 9 bases are shared with TRBD1. This CDR3 contains 15 residues. Trimming at V came to 0 bases and at J to 6 bases, leaving 5 bases not matched to a gene. Germline values: CDR1 GTSNPN, CDR2 SVGIG (reference sequence). The CDR3 coding sequence is TGTGCCTGGAGTGTACTGGGACAGGGAGCCGGGGAGCTGTTTTTT. Amino acids: CAWSVLGQGAGELFF. The full variable domain, rest sourced from reference TRBV30 and TRBJ2-2, is SQTIHQWPATLVQPVGSPLSLECTVEGTSNPNLYWYRQAAGRGLQLLFYSVGIGQISSEVPQNLSASRPQDRQFILSSKKLLLSDSGFYLCAWSVLGQGAGELFFGEGSRLTVL.

The V call is TRBV5-6, the J call TRBJ2-5, with no clear D. TRBJ2-7 explains the end of the DNA better; the J call may be wrong. The CDR3 contains 9 residues. Germline V gives CDR1 SGHDT, CDR2 YYEEEE. This chain's CDR3 is CASSHEQYF. CDR3 DNA: TGTGCCAGCAGCCACGAGCAGTACTTC.

CDR3 DNA sequence: TGTGCCAGCTCATCTCGGGACCTTGTGGACTATGGCTACACCTTC. It yields the protein CASSSRDLVDYGYTF. The V and J genes are TRBV18 and TRBJ1-2; tentatively, D is TRBD1 (5 bases). V lost 5 bases and J lost 3, with 16 bases in between. There are 15 residues in the CDR3. The germline CDR1 and CDR2 sequences are KGHSH and LQKENI. The variable domain in full, with the rest retrieved from reference TRBV18 and TRBJ1-2, is NAGVMQNPRHLVRRRGQEARLRCSPMKGHSHVYWYRQLPEEGLKFMVYLQKENIIDESGMPKERFSAEFPKEGPSILRIQQVVRGDSAAYFCASSSRDLVDYGYTFGSGTRLTVV.

The V gene is TRBV7-9, the J gene TRBJ1-2; tentatively, D is TRBD1 (5 bases). V was shortened by 5 bases and J by 5 bases, with 15 bases between the two germline ends. CDR1 is SEHNR, CDR2 FQNEAQ, per germline (reference sequence). The CDR3 extends over 14 amino acids. This chain's CDR3 is CASSQGVGDYGYTF. For the CDR3, the DNA is TGTGCCAGCAGCCAAGGAGTAGGGGATTATGGCTACACCTTC.

This chain joins TRBV6-5 and TRBJ2-7; D is uncertain. Deletions cut 2 bases from V and 4 bases from J, with 9 bases between. Germline assignment: CDR1 MNHEY and CDR2 SVGAGI. The CDR3 is 13 residues long. The CDR3: CASSYGAGYEQYF. Here the CDR3 DNA reads TGTGCCAGCAGTTACGGTGCCGGTTACGAGCAGTACTTC.

This chain uses TRBV2 with TRBJ2-3; 9 nucleotides line up with TRBD1. The CDR3 consists of 16 residues. Germline V gene lookup returns CDR1 SNHLY and CDR2 FYNNEI. The V segment lost 7 bases and the J segment 4 bases; nucleotides outside the gene matches: 12. The CDR3 region has the DNA TGTGCCAGCACCGCGGACAGGGGACTTGGTGCAGATACGCAGTATTTT. This codes for CASTADRGLGADTQYF.

V gene TRBV19 combines with J gene TRBJ1-1; D might be TRBD1 (6 bases). CDR3 length equals 13 residues. Between the trimmed V and J ends, which lost 6 bases and 4 bases, there was a span of 12 bases. Germline V gene sequence: CDR1 LNHDA, CDR2 SQIVND (reference sequence). The CDR3, as DNA: TGTGCCAGTAGACCGGACAGAGCCACTGAAGCTTTCTTT. Its protein is CASRPDRATEAFF.

This rearrangement joins TRBV5-4 to TRBJ1-2, with unresolved D. V was clipped by 2 bases and J by 10 bases, with 9 bases between them. The CDR3 is 11 residues long. Germline assignment: CDR1 SGHNT and CDR2 YYREEE (reference sequence). For the CDR3, the DNA is TGTGCCAGCAGCTTACCCGCCGCCTACACCTTC. It specifies CASSLPAAYTF. The variable domain in full, with the rest retrieved from reference TRBV5-4 and TRBJ1-2, is ETGVTQSPTHLIKTRGQQVTLRCSSQSGHNTVSWYQQALGQGPQFIFQYYREEENGRGNFPPRFSGLQFPNYSSELNVNALELDDSALYLCASSLPAAYTFGSGTRLTVV.

The genes are TRBV18 and TRBJ2-7; D is perhaps TRBD2 (5 bases). The V gene's germline CDR1 is KGHSH and CDR2 LQKENI. V was shortened by 1 base and J by 0 bases, with 13 bases between the two germline ends. The CDR3 runs to 16 residues. The CDR3 spells CASSPLEGPLSYEQYF. CDR3 nucleotide sequence: TGTGCCAGCTCACCACTCGAGGGCCCCCTCTCCTACGAGCAGTACTTC.

This rearrangement joins TRBV7-9 to TRBJ2-1, with a possible D match to TRBD2 (6 bases). Between the trimmed V and J ends, which lost 1 base and 3 bases, there was a span of 16 bases. Germline lookup yields CDR1 SEHNR and CDR2 FQNEAQ (reference sequence). The CDR3 sequence is 17 residues long. The CDR3 sequence is CASSLERAGTLYNEQFF. The CDR3 coding sequence is TGTGCCAGCAGCTTAGAAAGGGCAGGGACTCTCTACAATGAGCAGTTCTTC.

The V call is TRBV5-1, the J call TRBJ1-4, with no clear D. The germline V and J ends were trimmed by 7 bases and 2 bases, with 15 bases remaining between them. CDR3 length: 15 amino acids. The germline gives CDR1 SGHRS, CDR2 YFSETQ. CDR3 DNA sequence: TGCGCCAGCCATTCTGGAGTATCCACTAATGAAAAACTGTTTTTT. Its protein product is CASHSGVSTNEKLFF.

The chain has TRBV7-2 and TRBJ2-3, with D perhaps matching TRBD1 (5 bases). Looked up from germline, CDR1 is SGHTA and CDR2 is FQGNSA. The CDR3 covers 16 residues. V was clipped by 0 bases and J by 1 base, with 11 bases between them. The CDR3 region has the DNA TGTGCCAGCAGCTTAGCATCTGGCAGGGGCACAGATACGCAGTATTTT. Translating it yields CASSLASGRGTDTQYF.

This clone has more than one count but fewer than ten. The chain combines TRBV10-2 with TRBJ1-2; 9 bases map to TRBD1. V shed 6 bases and J 1 base; nucleotides not matched to a gene: 3. The CDR3 is 14 amino acids. Germline CDR1 and CDR2: WSHSY and SAAADI. The CDR3 protein is CASSNRGLNYGYTF. The CDR3, as DNA: TGCGCCAGCAGCAACAGGGGGCTTAACTATGGCTACACCTTC.

J is TRBJ1-1 and V is TRBV2; TRBD1 matches 7 bases. CDR3 length: 13 amino acids. V dropped 8 bases and J dropped 4; count of bases not matched to a gene: 7. The germline V gene has CDR1 SNHLY and CDR2 FYNNEI. CDR3 sequence (DNA): TGTGCCAGCGGCCAAGGGACAGCCACTGAAGCTTTCTTT. It encodes CASGQGTATEAFF.